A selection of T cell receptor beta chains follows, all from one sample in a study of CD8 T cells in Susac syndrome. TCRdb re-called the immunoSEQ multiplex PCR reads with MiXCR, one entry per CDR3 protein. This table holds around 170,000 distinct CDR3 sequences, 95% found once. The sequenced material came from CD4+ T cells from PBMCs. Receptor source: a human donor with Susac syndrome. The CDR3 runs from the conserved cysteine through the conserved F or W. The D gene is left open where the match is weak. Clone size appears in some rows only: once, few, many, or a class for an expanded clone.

CDR3 protein: CASSAEPAAGGIGANVLTF; CDR3 DNA: TGTGCCAGCTCCGCCGAACCAGCGGCAGGGGGCATAGGGGCCAACGTCCTGACTTTC; J gene: TRBJ2-6; D gene: TRBD1; clone size: -; V gene: TRBV18
CDR3 protein: CASSRGTGRQETQYF; CDR3 DNA: TGTGCCAGCAGCCGTGGGACAGGTCGACAAGAGACCCAGTACTTC; J gene: TRBJ2-5; D gene: TRBD1; clone size: -; V gene: TRBV5-6
CDR3 protein: CSAETASGNTIYF; CDR3 DNA: TGCAGTGCCGAGACGGCCTCTGGAAACACCATATATTTT; J gene: TRBJ1-3; D gene: -; clone size: once; V gene: TRBV20-1
CDR3 protein: CASSERTSGVLDTQYF; CDR3 DNA: TGTGCCAGCAGTGAGCGGACTAGCGGGGTGTTAGATACGCAGTATTTT; J gene: TRBJ2-3; D gene: TRBD2; clone size: -; V gene: TRBV6-4
CDR3 protein: CASSLWGANSPLHF; CDR3 DNA: TGTGCCAGCAGTTTATGGGGGGCTAATTCACCCCTCCATTTT; J gene: TRBJ1-6; D gene: -; clone size: -; V gene: TRBV12-3/TRBV12-4
CDR3 protein: CAWSVQGLNQPQHF; CDR3 DNA: TGTGCCTGGAGTGTACAGGGCCTTAATCAGCCCCAGCATTTT; J gene: TRBJ1-5; D gene: -; clone size: -; V gene: TRBV30
CDR3 protein: CASSVKPGANGYTF; CDR3 DNA: TGTGCCAGCAGCGTAAAACCAGGGGCGAATGGCTACACCTTC; J gene: TRBJ1-2; D gene: -; clone size: -; V gene: TRBV9
CDR3 protein: CASSETSVPGQAYNEQFF; CDR3 DNA: TGTGCCAGCAGCGAAACTAGCGTACCGGGACAGGCCTACAATGAGCAGTTCTTC; J gene: TRBJ2-1; D gene: -; clone size: few; V gene: TRBV9
CDR3 protein: CASFHTGTGVGHTF; CDR3 DNA: TGTGCCAGCTTTCATACCGGGACAGGGGTAGGACACACCTTC; J gene: TRBJ1-2; D gene: TRBD1; clone size: -; V gene: TRBV6-5
CDR3 protein: CASSLRDSKFF; CDR3 DNA: TGTGCCAGCAGCCTCCGGGACAGTAAGTTCTTC; J gene: TRBJ2-1; D gene: TRBD1; clone size: -; V gene: TRBV12-3/TRBV12-4
CDR3 protein: CASRFRDRAYEQYF; CDR3 DNA: TGCGCCAGCAGGTTCCGGGACAGGGCGTACGAGCAGTACTTC; J gene: TRBJ2-7; D gene: TRBD1; clone size: once; V gene: TRBV5-1
CDR3 protein: CASSPMQAGANVLTF; CDR3 DNA: TGTGCCAGCAGCCCGATGCAGGCTGGGGCCAACGTCCTGACTTTC; J gene: TRBJ2-6; D gene: -; clone size: -; V gene: TRBV5-4
CDR3 protein: CARGQGTSYEQYF; CDR3 DNA: TGTGCCAGGGGACAGGGGACCTCCTACGAGCAGTACTTC; J gene: TRBJ2-7; D gene: TRBD1; clone size: -; V gene: TRBV2
CDR3 protein: CASSSRARTPYNEQFF; CDR3 DNA: TGTGCCAGCAGCTCTCGGGCCCGAACCCCCTACAATGAGCAGTTCTTC; J gene: TRBJ2-1; D gene: -; clone size: -; V gene: TRBV6-5
CDR3 protein: CASRSIVRSGSNQPQHF; CDR3 DNA: TGTGCCAGCAGGTCGATCGTAAGGAGCGGTAGCAATCAGCCCCAGCATTTT; J gene: TRBJ1-5; D gene: -; clone size: -; V gene: TRBV6-1
CDR3 protein: CASSLPAQETQYF; CDR3 DNA: TGTGCCAGCAGTTTGCCGGCGCAGGAGACCCAGTACTTC; J gene: TRBJ2-5; D gene: -; clone size: -; V gene: TRBV12-3/TRBV12-4
CDR3 protein: CASNPDRVNTEAFF; CDR3 DNA: TGTGCCAGCAACCCGGACAGAGTGAACACTGAAGCTTTCTTT; J gene: TRBJ1-1; D gene: -; clone size: once; V gene: TRBV12-3/TRBV12-4
CDR3 protein: CASSPPVRVHEQYF; CDR3 DNA: TGTGCCAGCTCACCACCGGTCAGGGTCCACGAGCAGTACTTC; J gene: TRBJ2-7; D gene: -; clone size: -; V gene: TRBV18
CDR3 protein: CSAIRTGAGATNEKLFF; CDR3 DNA: TGCAGTGCTATTAGGACAGGAGCGGGGGCAACTAATGAAAAACTGTTTTTT; J gene: TRBJ1-4; D gene: TRBD1; clone size: once; V gene: TRBV20-1
CDR3 protein: CSAPYAGSGEQYF; CDR3 DNA: TGCAGTGCTCCCTACGCGGGTTCGGGGGAGCAGTACTTC; J gene: TRBJ2-7; D gene: -; clone size: -; V gene: TRBV20-1
CDR3 protein: CASSLGQGEKLFF; CDR3 DNA: TGTGCCAGCTCATTGGGACAGGGGGAAAAACTGTTTTTT; J gene: TRBJ1-4; D gene: TRBD1; clone size: -; V gene: TRBV18
CDR3 protein: CASSSLSTDTQYF; CDR3 DNA: TGTGCCAGCAGCTCCCTTAGCACAGATACGCAGTATTTT; J gene: TRBJ2-3; D gene: -; clone size: -; V gene: TRBV5-4
CDR3 protein: CASSGQFYGYTF; CDR3 DNA: TGTGCCAGCAGCGGACAGTTTTATGGCTACACCTTC; J gene: TRBJ1-2; D gene: -; clone size: -; V gene: TRBV2
CDR3 protein: CASSIQGRGYTF; CDR3 DNA: TGTGCCAGCAGCATCCAAGGTCGTGGCTACACCTTC; J gene: TRBJ1-2; D gene: -; clone size: -; V gene: TRBV12-3/TRBV12-4
CDR3 protein: CASSYAGELFF; CDR3 DNA: TGTGCCAGCAGTTACGCCGGGGAGCTGTTTTTT; J gene: TRBJ2-2; D gene: -; clone size: -; V gene: TRBV6-5
CDR3 protein: CASSSNTGLHGYTF; CDR3 DNA: TGTGCCAGCAGCTCAAACACAGGGTTGCATGGCTACACCTTC; J gene: TRBJ1-2; D gene: -; clone size: -; V gene: TRBV7-9
CDR3 protein: CASRGYRRGGNYGYTF; CDR3 DNA: TGTGCCAGCAGGGGATACAGGCGGGGCGGTAACTATGGCTACACCTTC; J gene: TRBJ1-2; D gene: -; clone size: -; V gene: TRBV11-2
CDR3 protein: CAWSQGQVNQPQHF; CDR3 DNA: TGTGCCTGGAGCCAGGGACAGGTCAATCAGCCCCAGCATTTT; J gene: TRBJ1-5; D gene: TRBD1; clone size: -; V gene: TRBV30
CDR3 protein: CASSQEYGDRGFFGYTF; CDR3 DNA: TGCGCCAGCAGCCAAGAATACGGGGACAGGGGATTTTTTGGCTACACCTTC; J gene: TRBJ1-2; D gene: TRBD1; clone size: -; V gene: TRBV4-3
CDR3 protein: CASSSTARGWQETQYF; CDR3 DNA: TGTGCCAGCAGTTCCACCGCCCGAGGGTGGCAAGAGACCCAGTACTTC; J gene: TRBJ2-5; D gene: -; clone size: -; V gene: TRBV7-9
CDR3 protein: CATQGGQRSTDTQYF; CDR3 DNA: TGTGCCACCCAGGGAGGGCAGAGGAGCACAGATACGCAGTATTTT; J gene: TRBJ2-3; D gene: TRBD2; clone size: -; V gene: TRBV15
CDR3 protein: CASSETDLAANEQFF; CDR3 DNA: TGTGCCAGCAGTGAAACGGATCTAGCGGCAAATGAGCAGTTCTTC; J gene: TRBJ2-1; D gene: TRBD2; clone size: once; V gene: TRBV25-1
CDR3 protein: CAWSVRDRGSDTQYF; CDR3 DNA: TGTGCCTGGAGTGTACGGGACAGGGGATCAGATACGCAGTATTTT; J gene: TRBJ2-3; D gene: TRBD1; clone size: -; V gene: TRBV30
CDR3 protein: CASTTGGYTEAFF; CDR3 DNA: TGTGCCAGCACCACGGGGGGGTACACTGAAGCTTTCTTT; J gene: TRBJ1-1; D gene: -; clone size: -; V gene: TRBV12-3/TRBV12-4
CDR3 protein: CASSTTGTANTEAFF; CDR3 DNA: TGCGCCAGCAGCACTACCGGGACAGCGAACACTGAAGCTTTCTTT; J gene: TRBJ1-1; D gene: TRBD1; clone size: -; V gene: TRBV5-1
CDR3 protein: CATSLRDRDADTQYF; CDR3 DNA: TGTGCCACCAGCCTCCGGGACAGGGACGCAGATACGCAGTATTTT; J gene: TRBJ2-3; D gene: TRBD1; clone size: -; V gene: TRBV15
CDR3 protein: CAWRTGFEKLFF; CDR3 DNA: TGTGCCTGGAGGACAGGGTTTGAAAAACTGTTTTTT; J gene: TRBJ1-4; D gene: TRBD1; clone size: once; V gene: TRBV30
CDR3 protein: CASSRQGGSSYNEQFF; CDR3 DNA: TGTGCCAGCAGTCGGCAGGGGGGTAGCTCCTACAATGAGCAGTTCTTC; J gene: TRBJ2-1; D gene: -; clone size: -; V gene: TRBV12-3/TRBV12-4
CDR3 protein: CASSFSISYEQYF; CDR3 DNA: TGTGCCAGCAGTTTCTCGATTTCCTACGAGCAGTACTTC; J gene: TRBJ2-7; D gene: -; clone size: -; V gene: TRBV12-3/TRBV12-4
CDR3 protein: CSARVRTSGTDTQYF; CDR3 DNA: TGCAGTGCTAGAGTTAGGACTAGCGGCACAGATACGCAGTATTTT; J gene: TRBJ2-3; D gene: TRBD2; clone size: -; V gene: TRBV20-1
CDR3 protein: CASRINTGELFF; CDR3 DNA: TGTGCCAGCAGAATTAACACCGGGGAGCTGTTTTTT; J gene: TRBJ2-2; D gene: -; clone size: -; V gene: TRBV27
CDR3 protein: CAWDRDLSYEQYF; CDR3 DNA: TGTGCCTGGGACAGGGATCTTTCCTACGAGCAGTACTTC; J gene: TRBJ2-7; D gene: TRBD1; clone size: -; V gene: TRBV30
CDR3 protein: CAISGSSGGYNEQFF; CDR3 DNA: TGTGCCATCAGTGGGTCTAGCGGGGGATACAATGAGCAGTTCTTC; J gene: TRBJ2-1; D gene: TRBD2; clone size: -; V gene: TRBV10-3
CDR3 protein: CSARDAGIEPQHF; CDR3 DNA: TGCAGTGCTAGAGACGCGGGGATCGAGCCCCAGCATTTT; J gene: TRBJ1-5; D gene: -; clone size: -; V gene: TRBV20-1
CDR3 protein: CASSNGGRTEAFF; CDR3 DNA: TGCGCCAGCTCAAACGGGGGGAGAACTGAAGCTTTCTTT; J gene: TRBJ1-1; D gene: -; clone size: -; V gene: TRBV5-1
CDR3 protein: CSVDLVGGELFF; CDR3 DNA: TGCAGCGTTGATTTGGTGGGCGGGGAGCTGTTTTTT; J gene: TRBJ2-2; D gene: -; clone size: -; V gene: TRBV29-1
CDR3 protein: CSPRLAGTDTQYF; CDR3 DNA: TGCAGCCCAAGGCTAGCGGGGACAGATACGCAGTATTTT; J gene: TRBJ2-3; D gene: TRBD2; clone size: once; V gene: TRBV29-1
CDR3 protein: CASSESRVADTQYF; CDR3 DNA: TGCGCCAGCAGTGAGTCCCGGGTGGCAGATACGCAGTATTTT; J gene: TRBJ2-3; D gene: -; clone size: -; V gene: TRBV10-2
CDR3 protein: CASGSDLNQPQHF; CDR3 DNA: TGTGCCAGCGGGTCGGACCTAAATCAGCCCCAGCATTTT; J gene: TRBJ1-5; D gene: -; clone size: -; V gene: TRBV6-2/TRBV6-3
CDR3 protein: CASSVYTREQYF; CDR3 DNA: TGTGCCAGCAGTGTTTATACAAGGGAGCAGTACTTC; J gene: TRBJ2-7; D gene: -; clone size: -; V gene: TRBV2
CDR3 protein: CSATSIEKGMNTEAFF; CDR3 DNA: TGCAGTGCTACCAGTATAGAGAAGGGCATGAACACTGAAGCTTTCTTT; J gene: TRBJ1-1; D gene: -; clone size: -; V gene: TRBV20-1
CDR3 protein: CAWGQDYNSPLHF; CDR3 DNA: TGTGCCTGGGGACAGGATTACAATTCACCCCTCCACTTT; J gene: TRBJ1-6; D gene: TRBD1; clone size: -; V gene: TRBV30
CDR3 protein: CASSSYSYEQYF; CDR3 DNA: TGTGCCAGCAGTTCCTATTCCTACGAGCAGTACTTC; J gene: TRBJ2-7; D gene: -; clone size: -; V gene: TRBV12-3/TRBV12-4